The next 10 T cell receptor beta chains were all read from a single sample in a study of blood T cell repertoires in COVID-19. Measured with immunoSEQ multiplex PCR; TCRdb has only the in-frame clones, and not every one. The sample contains 130,000 or so clones, around 84% of which appear only once. The specimen sequenced was PBMCs or T cells enriched from blood (not recorded which). The receptors stem from a man aged 40-50 years with acute COVID-19.

The rearrangement links TRBV2 to TRBJ2-1; 8 bases line up with TRBD2. Germline CDR1 SNHLY, CDR2 FYNNEI. This CDR3 region has 14 residues. V shed 2 bases and J 7 bases; nucleotides not matched to a gene: 4. For the CDR3, the DNA is TGTGCCAGCAGTGAATCCACGGGGGGGAATGAGCAGTTCTTC. This sequence encodes CASSESTGGNEQFF.

The chain couples TRBV9 to TRBJ2-7, with a possible D match to TRBD2 (5 bases). Trimming stripped 2 bases from V and 3 bases from J, with 9 bases between. Germline V gene data show CDR1 as SGDLS and CDR2 as YYNGEE. The CDR3 is 13 amino acids. The CDR3 nucleotides are TGTGCCAGCAGCGTCGGACTCGACTACGAGCAGTACTTC. It is translated as CASSVGLDYEQYF. Full variable domain (missing parts from reference TRBV9 and TRBJ2-7): DSGVTQTPKHLITATGQRVTLRCSPRSGDLSVYWYQQSLDQGLQFLIQYYNGEERAKGNILERFSAQQFPDLHSELNLSSLELGDSALYFCASSVGLDYEQYFGPGTRLTVT.

The chain links TRBV3-1 (or the pseudogene TRBV3-2) to TRBJ2-3, with 8 bases lining up with TRBD2. With 4 bases clipped from V and 2 bases from J, the junction kept 11 bases outside the gene matches. CDR3 length equals 17 residues. Germline V CDR1 and CDR2: LGHDT, YNNKEL (reference sequence). CDR3 nucleotide sequence: TGTGCCAGCAGCCGAGCGGGGGTCGTACTTACCACAGATACGCAGTATTTT. It yields the protein CASSRAGVVLTTDTQYF.

The gene calls are TRBV5-1 and TRBJ2-1; 8 bases map to TRBD2. V gave up 3 bases and J gave up 3 bases; unmatched junction bases: 5. The V gene's germline CDR1 is SGHRS and CDR2 YFSETQ. This CDR3 is 15 amino acids long. In nucleotides, the CDR3 is TGCGCCAGCAGCTACTCGGGACTAGACTACAATGAGCAGTTCTTC. The encoded protein is CASSYSGLDYNEQFF. The whole variable domain, remainder taken from reference TRBV5-1 and TRBJ2-1, is KAGVTQTPRYLIKTRGQQVTLSCSPISGHRSVSWYQQTPGQGLQFLFEYFSETQRNKGNFPGRFSGRQFSNSRSEMNVSTLELGDSALYLCASSYSGLDYNEQFFGPGTRLTVL.

The CDR3 DNA is TGTGCCAGCAGTTCTGTCCACTTGGGGCTGACCTACGAGCAGTACTTC. Protein: CASSSVHLGLTYEQYF. The rearrangement uses TRBV11-2 and TRBJ2-7, with D maybe TRBD1 (5 bases). The V end was cut by 6 bases, the J end by 2 bases, with 20 bases between. CDR1 is SGHAT, CDR2 FQNNGV, per germline. The CDR3 spans 16 residues.

This clone was counted once. J is TRBJ1-1 and V is TRBV5-5, with 9 bases lining up with TRBD1. Germline V CDR1 and CDR2: SGHKS, YYEKEE (reference sequence). The CDR3 totals 13 residues. Trimming took 3 bases from V and 8 from J; bases not matched to a gene: 5. CDR3 sequence reads: CASSSYGQGEAFF. As DNA, the CDR3 is TGTGCCAGCAGCTCCTATGGACAGGGGGAAGCTTTCTTT.

The chain uses TRBV3-1 (or the pseudogene TRBV3-2) and TRBJ2-2; D is perhaps TRBD1 (5 bases). This CDR3 comprises 14 residues. Germline values: CDR1 LGHDT, CDR2 YNNKEL (reference sequence). V lost 4 bases and J lost 7, with 13 bases in between. DNA of the CDR3: TGTGCCAGCAGCCTAGGGGAAAGGATCGGGGAGCTGTTTTTT. This encodes CASSLGERIGELFF.

This clone was detected only once. The DNA for the CDR3 is TGTGCCAGCAGCGTACGGGACAGGGGGCTCGATACGCAGTATTTT. This sequence encodes CASSVRDRGLDTQYF. V is TRBV9 and J is TRBJ2-3; 12 nucleotides agree with TRBD1. The CDR3 consists of 15 residues. V dropped 1 base and J dropped 6; count of bases not matched to a gene: 3. Germline V gives CDR1 SGDLS, CDR2 YYNGEE.

V gene TRBV28 combines with J gene TRBJ1-1; 9 positions agree with TRBD1. In germline, CDR1 is MDHEN, CDR2 SYDVKM. Trimming at V came to 6 bases and at J to 5 bases, leaving 4 bases not matched to a gene. This CDR3 region has 13 residues. This CDR3 is CASRKTGGTEAFF. CDR3 nucleotides: TGTGCCAGCAGAAAGACAGGGGGTACTGAAGCTTTCTTT. The entire variable domain, with the rest obtained from reference TRBV28 and TRBJ1-1, is as follows: DVKVTQSSRYLVKRTGEKVFLECVQDMDHENMFWYRQDPGLGLRLIYFSYDVKMKEKGDIPEGYSVSREKKERFSLILESASTNQTSMYLCASRKTGGTEAFFGQGTRLTVV.

The genes are TRBV9 and TRBJ1-1, with D maybe TRBD1 (6 bases). CDR1 SGDLS and CDR2 YYNGEE come from the germline V gene. Trimming pared 0 bases from V and 5 bases from J, leaving 14 bases between. The CDR3 extends over 15 amino acids. The CDR3 DNA sequence: TGTGCCAGCAGCGTAGATCCCAGGGGAGGGACTGAAGCTTTCTTT. Translation: CASSVDPRGGTEAFF. Variable domain in full (rest from reference TRBV9 and TRBJ1-1): DSGVTQTPKHLITATGQRVTLRCSPRSGDLSVYWYQQSLDQGLQFLIQYYNGEERAKGNILERFSAQQFPDLHSELNLSSLELGDSALYFCASSVDPRGGTEAFFGQGTRLTVV.